This TCR beta chain came from a study of technical replicates of blood from several donors (dated by TCRdb to about 2017). The library was made by the immunoSEQ multiplex PCR assay. The source is immuneACCESS, and TCRdb retained only in-frame sequences with V and J called. Part of the clones is not carried over; for the studies checked, unresolved V genes explain less than half of this, and the remainder is unexplained. Present in this sample are about 53,000 clones, 86% of which were seen just once. The ten most abundant clones make up over 5% of the sample. The CDR3 runs 12 residues from the cysteine to the phenylalanine. This entry keeps only the CDR3 DNA: 36 bases, framed from base 1. The germline V gene (reference sequence) specifies SEHNR as CDR1 and FQNEAQ as CDR2. V and J lose 11 bases and 3 bases, and a span of 13 bases separates them. Remarks on this clone: The antigen it binds to is not known. Qualities for individual bases were not recorded, and no much larger clone is one base off.

This clonotype was sampled from a human donor in good health. Some clones in this sample may be carry-over from other donors' samples. Material: PBMCs. The chain is encoded by TRBV7-9 joined to TRBJ1-2, with a weak D call of TRBD1 (5 bases match). The CDR3 reads as follows: CAGEWGDYGYTF. The DNA sequence reads TGTGCCGGAGAATGGGGCGACTATGGCTACACCTTC.